Detailed here is one T cell receptor (beta chain). Germline V CDR1 and CDR2: SGHNT, YYREEE (reference sequence). V was clipped by 2 bases and J by 2 bases; unmatched bases: 3. The CDR3 totals 14 residues. This entry belongs to a study of blood T cell repertoires in COVID-19. TCRdb's table, derived via immunoSEQ multiplex PCR, lists solely in-frame clones and lacks some. Found here are 450,000 to 500,000 clones, approximately 90% of them singletons; the top ten hold 6.5% to 8.5%. Sequencing was performed on PBMCs or T cells enriched from blood (not recorded which). This receptor was taken from a woman aged 60-75 years who had recovered from COVID-19. The chain links TRBV5-4 to TRBJ2-7; 8 bases are a match to TRBD2. The CDR3 reads CASSFRGGPYEQYF. The CDR3 nucleotides read TGTGCCAGCAGCTTTCGGGGGGGCCCCTACGAGCAGTACTTC.